The TCR beta chain under discussion was sequenced for a study of blood T cells in healthy people across ages. About the research overall: For every two T cells, template switching captured about one barcoded beta molecule. Study-wide results and limits: It was not known whether donors were CMV positive (a possible confounder of expanded clonotype changes). Roughly linear age-related decline in beta diversity appeared, significant by age around 42.

This clonotype appeared many times. Its target is unknown. The use of a sample-barcoded 5' primer and a J-beta primer mix characterized a second PCR of about 6 to 12 cycles. Each cDNA was tagged by a template-switch adaptor containing 12 random nucleotides. MiXCR was run by TCRdb on the 5' RACE reads, yielding one entry per CDR3 protein. The table includes approximately 810,000 distinct CDR3 sequences, 25% to 30% detected once. The CDR3 covers 15 residues. V dropped 0 bases and J dropped 8 bases, with 16 bases sitting between them. Germline lookup yields CDR1 MNHNS and CDR2 SASEGT. The source of this sequence is an elderly woman in good health. Material for sequencing was blood. The V call is TRBV6-1, the J call TRBJ1-2; D remains unclear. The CDR3 nucleotides read TGTGCCAGCAGTGAAGCATTCGGGGTTACGTACGGCTACACCTTC. Translating gives CASSEAFGVTYGYTF.